The present T cell receptor beta chain was sequenced within a study of shared T cell receptors in the human thymus. TCRdb's table, derived via immunoSEQ multiplex PCR, lists solely in-frame clones and lacks some. The sample has hundreds of thousands of clones, around nine tenths seen once. These data are also associated with another study on human thymus T cells. This second study notes: Apparent bias marked the V and J gene usage of thymic and blood repertoires.

What was sequenced was thymocytes. The TCR originated in a boy younger than two with a congenital heart defect.

CDR3 sequence (DNA): TGTGCCAGCAGCGTGCGGTCCTCGGGCTACACCTTC. Translated, it gives CASSVRSSGYTF. The chain uses TRBV7-9 and TRBJ1-2; no clear D gene. V was clipped by 5 bases and J by 8 bases, with 12 bases between them. Germline lookup yields CDR1 SEHNR and CDR2 FQNEAQ (reference sequence). CDR3 length equals 12 residues.